The TCR beta chain described here comes from a study of T cells in Graves' hyperthyroidism and ophthalmopathy. About the study: Peripheral blood was taken when the disease was first diagnosed, before any treatment began. General observations from the study: Ophthalmopathy and stable hyperthyroidism were told apart by a 13 V-J model.

TCR beta CDR3 sequences were amplified from RNA transcripts. Carried out on the TCR CDR3, a first-round RT-PCR used the HTBI primer set. TCRdb itself ran the multiplex PCR reads through MiXCR, one entry per CDR3 protein. The data contain around 420,000 distinct CDR3 sequences, approximately 14% of them singletons. This clonotype has at least ten counts. Its target is unknown. Calling Graves' hyperthyroidism stable meant ophthalmopathy did not progress within 18 months. The specimen was blood. This receptor was obtained from a woman younger than 35 with Graves' hyperthyroidism.

The CDR3: CASSANGQGGQPQHF. The CDR3 nucleotides read TGTGCCAGCAGTGCCAACGGACAGGGAGGTCAGCCCCAGCATTTT. This sequence joins TRBV2 and TRBJ1-5; 8 bases agree with TRBD1. Germline CDR1 and CDR2: SNHLY and FYNNEI. V gave up 4 bases and J gave up 6 bases; unmatched junction bases: 8. The CDR3 consists of 15 residues.